These 9 T cell receptor beta chains share one sample of origin, sequenced in a study of tumor-infiltrating lymphocytes in localized non-small cell lung cancer. TCRdb's copy holds only in-frame clones and misses some; the assay was immunoSEQ multiplex PCR. The data show about 14,000 clones, roughly 70% seen once. The specimen was lung tumor tissue. These receptor sequences come from a human donor with non-small cell lung cancer.

This clone showed up just a few times. The chain combines TRBV27 with TRBJ1-6; D is possibly TRBD1 (6 bases). The CDR3 contains 14 residues. Trimming removed 8 bases at V and 9 bases at J, with 17 bases between. Germline CDR1 is MNHEY and CDR2 is SMNVEV (reference sequence). CDR3 residues: CASGPDSRASPLHF. DNA of the CDR3: TGTGCCAGCGGCCCGGACAGTAGGGCTTCACCCCTCCACTTT.

To note about this clone: A junction end diverges from the germline sequence, so it may reflect a read error. Other DNA sequences in this sample translate to the same CDR3. The J gene is TRBJ1-3, the V gene TRBV30; a possible D gene is TRBD1 (5 bases). The CDR3 runs 13 residues. The germline CDR1 and CDR2 sequences are GTSNPN and SVGIG (reference sequence). CDR3 loop: CAWNRGERNTIYF. For the CDR3, the DNA is TGTGCCTGGAATAGAGGGGAGAGAAACACCATATACTTT.

This chain connects TRBV5-1 to TRBJ1-2; D unclear. The CDR3 totals 14 residues. The germline gives CDR1 SGHRS, CDR2 YFSETQ. V lost 3 bases and J 3 bases, leaving 12 bases between the germline ends. DNA of the CDR3: TGCGCCAGCAGCTGGTCCGTCGGGGACTATGGCTACACCTTC. Translation: CASSWSVGDYGYTF.

This clone appeared a single time. This rearrangement joins TRBV4-1 to TRBJ1-4; D remains unclear. Trimming removed 0 bases at V and 8 bases at J, with 16 bases between. Looked up from germline, CDR1 is MGHRA and CDR2 is YSYEKL. This CDR3 has 16 amino acids. The CDR3: CASSQDPTDVREKLFF. In DNA form, the CDR3 reads TGCGCCAGCAGCCAAGATCCCACCGACGTACGCGAAAAACTGTTTTTT.

The CDR3, as DNA: TGTGCCAGCAGCTCCGACGGAACCTCCTACAATGAGCAGTTCTTC. Residues: CASSSDGTSYNEQFF. The V gene is TRBV11-3, the J gene TRBJ2-1; D remains unclear. Germline V lookup: CDR1 SGHNT, CDR2 YENEEA. There are 15 residues in the CDR3. V dropped 4 bases and J dropped 0 bases, with 10 bases sitting between them.

The genes are TRBV7-2 and TRBJ2-1; D is unclear. V lost 2 bases and J lost 7, with 6 bases in between. Germline loops: CDR1 SGHTA, CDR2 FQGNSA. This CDR3 contains 12 residues. CDR3 sequence reads: CASSLSLNEQFF. The DNA of the CDR3 is TGTGCCAGCAGCTTAAGTTTGAATGAGCAGTTCTTC.

This clone was detected only a few times. J is TRBJ1-1 and V is TRBV14, with 7 bases matching TRBD1. The CDR3 length is 14 residues. Unmatched junction bases numbered 4, after V lost 5 bases and J lost 1 base. Germline V gene data show CDR1 as SGHDN and CDR2 as FVKESK. Written as DNA, the CDR3 is TGTGCCAGCAGCTTTTACAGGGGGAACACTGAAGCTTTCTTT. It encodes CASSFYRGNTEAFF.

This clone was seen only a few times. The chain joins TRBV28 to TRBJ2-1; the D gene is possibly TRBD2 (5 bases). Trimming took 6 bases from V and 8 from J, leaving 11 bases between them. From germline, CDR1 is MDHEN and CDR2 SYDVKM. CDR3 size: 12 residues. The CDR3 nucleotides read TGTGCCAGCAGCCAACTAGGACATGAGCAGTTCTTC. Translated: CASSQLGHEQFF.

This clone is large in the sample. One end of the junction is discordant with germline, which a read error may explain. The J gene is TRBJ2-5, the V gene TRBV7-7; TRBD1 aligns across 12 bases. Germline V gene data show CDR1 as SSHAT and CDR2 as FNYEAQ (reference sequence). The CDR3 sequence is 15 residues long. The CDR3 region is CASSRGQGAGETQYF. The CDR3 DNA reads TGTGCTAGCAGCAGGGGACAGGGGGCCGGAGAGACCCAGTACTTC.